What follows describes a single T cell receptor (beta chain). The CDR3 runs to 14 residues. Germline V gene lookup returns CDR1 MNHNS and CDR2 SASEGT. With 3 bases clipped from V and 10 bases from J, the junction kept 6 bases outside the gene matches. These data are taken from a study of blood T cell repertoires in COVID-19. For the study at large: Some COVID-19 samples were acute and others convalescent; all came from the United States, Italy and Spain. PBMCs, B-cell-depleted T cells, or T cells were the source of the cDNA or gDNA that made up the material.

Per the original data handling: Estimation of nucleated cell counts was performed using reference gene primer amplification. Measured with immunoSEQ multiplex PCR; TCRdb has only the in-frame clones, and not every one. V, J and clone size were drawn from that table, and D and trimming were deduced from the DNA. The table lists more than 20,000 clones, 75% to 95% of them singletons. Sequencing was carried out using peripheral blood. The rearrangement links TRBV6-1 to TRBJ2-1; 10 positions match TRBD2. The TCR was taken from a human donor in a cohort sampled during active COVID-19. CDR3 DNA: TGTGCCAGCAGTGACCTAGCGGGGGAGGGCGAGCAGTTCTTC. It encodes CASSDLAGEGEQFF.